This TCR beta chain was found in a study of blood T cells in healthy people across ages. Total RNA was extracted at no less than 5 micrograms per sample. Germline V lookup: CDR1 DFQATT, CDR2 SNEGSKA (reference sequence). Trimming stripped 0 bases from V and 3 bases from J, with 10 bases between. CDR3 length: 14 amino acids. This clonotype was found many times. Then a second PCR, running roughly 7 to 11 cycles, was carried out with a sample-barcoded 5' primer and a J-beta primer mix. TCRdb reprocessed the 5' RACE reads via MiXCR and lists one record per CDR3 protein. The data contain hundreds of thousands of distinct CDR3 sequences, about 30% of them singletons.

The genes are TRBV20-1 and TRBJ2-3; D is ambiguous. The sample comprised blood. This TCR was sampled from a woman of 80 years or more in good health. The CDR3 loop is CSARDIRVTDTQYF. CDR3 nucleotides: TGCAGTGCTAGAGATATAAGGGTAACAGATACGCAGTATTTT.